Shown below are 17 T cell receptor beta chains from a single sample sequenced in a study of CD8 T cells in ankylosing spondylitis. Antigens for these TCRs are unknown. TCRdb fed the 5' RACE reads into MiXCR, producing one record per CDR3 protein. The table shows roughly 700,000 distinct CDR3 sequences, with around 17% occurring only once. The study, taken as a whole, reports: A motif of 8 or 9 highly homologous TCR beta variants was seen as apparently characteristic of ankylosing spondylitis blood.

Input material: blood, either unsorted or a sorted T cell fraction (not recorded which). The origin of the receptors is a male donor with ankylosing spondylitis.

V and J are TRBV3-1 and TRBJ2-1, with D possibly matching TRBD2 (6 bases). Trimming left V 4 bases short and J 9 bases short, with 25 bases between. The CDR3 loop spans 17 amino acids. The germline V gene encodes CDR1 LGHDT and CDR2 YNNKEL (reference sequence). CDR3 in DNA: TGTGCCAGCAGCCCGGAGGGCCTCACCTCCCGGACGGGTGAGCAGTTCTTC. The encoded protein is CASSPEGLTSRTGEQFF.

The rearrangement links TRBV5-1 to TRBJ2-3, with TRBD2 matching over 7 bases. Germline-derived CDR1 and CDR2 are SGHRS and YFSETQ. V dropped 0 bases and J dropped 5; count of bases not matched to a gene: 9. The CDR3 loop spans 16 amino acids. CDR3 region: CASSLGARGIGDTQYF. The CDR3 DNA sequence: TGCGCCAGCAGCTTGGGGGCGCGGGGGATTGGAGATACGCAGTATTTT.

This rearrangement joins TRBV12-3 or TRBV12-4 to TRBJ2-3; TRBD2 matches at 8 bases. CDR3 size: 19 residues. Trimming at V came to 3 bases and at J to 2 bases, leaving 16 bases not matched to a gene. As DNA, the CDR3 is TGTGCCAGCAGTTTCCACTCGCTGGGCGGGAGGCCCCCCACAGATACGCAGTATTTT. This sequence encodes CASSFHSLGGRPPTDTQYF.

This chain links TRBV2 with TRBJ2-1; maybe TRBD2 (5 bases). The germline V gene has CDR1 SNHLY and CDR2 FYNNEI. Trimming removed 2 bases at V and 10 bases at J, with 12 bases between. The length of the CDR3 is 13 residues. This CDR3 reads CASSENEPSEQFF. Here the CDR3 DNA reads TGTGCCAGCAGTGAAAATGAGCCTAGCGAGCAGTTCTTC.

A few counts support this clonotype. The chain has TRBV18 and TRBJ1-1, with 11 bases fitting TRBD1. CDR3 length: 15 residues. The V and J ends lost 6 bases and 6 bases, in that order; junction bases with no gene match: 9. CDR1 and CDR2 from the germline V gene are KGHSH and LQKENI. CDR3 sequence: CASSNRDRGMAEAFF. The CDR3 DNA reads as TGTGCCAGCTCTAACCGGGACAGGGGGATGGCTGAAGCTTTCTTT.

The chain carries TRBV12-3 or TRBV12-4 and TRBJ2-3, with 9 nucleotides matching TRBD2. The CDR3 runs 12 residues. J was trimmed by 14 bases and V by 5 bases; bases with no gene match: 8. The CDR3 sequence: CASSNGGGAPYF. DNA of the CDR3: TGTGCCAGCAGTAATGGCGGGGGGGCCCCGTATTTT.

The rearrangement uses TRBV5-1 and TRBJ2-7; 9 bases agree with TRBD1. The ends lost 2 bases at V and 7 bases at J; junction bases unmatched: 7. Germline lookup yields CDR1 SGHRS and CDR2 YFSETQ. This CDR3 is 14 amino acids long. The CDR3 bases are TGCGCCAGCAGCTTACAGGGGGCCGAGCGAGAGCAGTACTTC. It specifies CASSLQGAEREQYF.

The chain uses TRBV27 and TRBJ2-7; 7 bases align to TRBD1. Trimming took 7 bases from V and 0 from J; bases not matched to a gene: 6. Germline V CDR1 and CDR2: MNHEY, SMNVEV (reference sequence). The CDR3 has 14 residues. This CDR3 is CASKGQFSSYEQYF. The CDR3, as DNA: TGTGCCAGCAAGGGACAGTTCAGCTCCTACGAGCAGTACTTC.

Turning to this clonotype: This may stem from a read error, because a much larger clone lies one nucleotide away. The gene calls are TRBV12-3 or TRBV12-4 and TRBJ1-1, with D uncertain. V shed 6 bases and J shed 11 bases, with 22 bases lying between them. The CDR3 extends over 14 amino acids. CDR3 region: CASSPNHEGPGAFF. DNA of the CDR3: TGTGCCAGCAGCCCTAATCATGAGGGCCCGGGGGCTTTCTTT.

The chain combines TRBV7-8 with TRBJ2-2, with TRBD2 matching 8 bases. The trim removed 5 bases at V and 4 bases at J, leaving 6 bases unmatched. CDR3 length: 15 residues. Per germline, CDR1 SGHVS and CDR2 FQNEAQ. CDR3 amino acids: CASSRVAGLTGELFF. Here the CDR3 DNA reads TGTGCCAGCAGCCGGGTAGCGGGACTCACCGGGGAGCTGTTTTTT. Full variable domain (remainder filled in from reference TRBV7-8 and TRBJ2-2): GAGVSQSPRYKVAKRGQDVALRCDPISGHVSLFWYQQALGQGPEFLTYFQNEAQLDKSGLPSDRFFAERPEGSVSTLKIQRTQQEDSAVYLCASSRVAGLTGELFFGEGSRLTVL.

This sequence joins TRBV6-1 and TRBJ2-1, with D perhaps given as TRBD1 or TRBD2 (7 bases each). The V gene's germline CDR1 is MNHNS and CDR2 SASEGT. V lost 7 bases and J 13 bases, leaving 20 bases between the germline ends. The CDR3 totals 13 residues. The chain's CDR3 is CASTPGGGPRQFF. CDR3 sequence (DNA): TGTGCCAGCACCCCAGGGGGGGGGCCGCGTCAGTTCTTC.

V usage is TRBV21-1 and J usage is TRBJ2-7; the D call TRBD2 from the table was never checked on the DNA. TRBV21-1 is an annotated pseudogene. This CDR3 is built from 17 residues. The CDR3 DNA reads TGTGCCAGCAGCGCCACGGACGGGTCCTCTACGACCTACGAGCAGTACTTC. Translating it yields CASSATDGSSTTYEQYF.

The CDR3 DNA reads TGTGCCAGCAGTTTTGGGGCTCGGCTGGAGACCCAGTACTTC. Translated: CASSFGARLETQYF. The V and J genes are TRBV27 and TRBJ2-5; D is possibly TRBD1 (5 bases). Trimming removed 3 bases at V and 5 bases at J, with 13 bases between. The CDR3 has 14 amino acids. Germline loops: CDR1 MNHEY, CDR2 SMNVEV (reference sequence).

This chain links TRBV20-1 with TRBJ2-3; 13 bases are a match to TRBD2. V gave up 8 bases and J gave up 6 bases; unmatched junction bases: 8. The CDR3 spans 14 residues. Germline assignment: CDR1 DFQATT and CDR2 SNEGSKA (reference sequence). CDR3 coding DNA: TGCAGTCCCGGACTAGCGGGGGCTTGGGATACGCAGTATTTT. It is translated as CSPGLAGAWDTQYF.

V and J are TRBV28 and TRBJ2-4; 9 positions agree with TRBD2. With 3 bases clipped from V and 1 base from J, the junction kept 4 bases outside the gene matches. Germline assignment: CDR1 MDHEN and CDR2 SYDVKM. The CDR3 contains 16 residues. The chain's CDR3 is CASSFLTSGAKNIQYF. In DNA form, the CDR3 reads TGTGCCAGCAGTTTCCTGACTAGCGGCGCCAAAAACATTCAGTACTTC.

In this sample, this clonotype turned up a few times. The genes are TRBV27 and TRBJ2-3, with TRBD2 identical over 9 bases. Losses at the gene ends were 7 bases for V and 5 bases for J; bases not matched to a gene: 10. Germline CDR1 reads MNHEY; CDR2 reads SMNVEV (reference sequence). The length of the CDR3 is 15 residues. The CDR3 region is CASKPAGGREDTQYF. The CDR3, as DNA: TGTGCCAGCAAACCAGCGGGGGGCCGGGAAGATACGCAGTATTTT.

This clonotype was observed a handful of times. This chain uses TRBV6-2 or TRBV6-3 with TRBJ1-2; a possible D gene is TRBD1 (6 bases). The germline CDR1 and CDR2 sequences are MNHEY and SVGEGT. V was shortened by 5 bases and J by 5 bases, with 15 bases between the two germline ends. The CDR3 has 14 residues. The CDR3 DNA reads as TGTGCCAGCAGTCCACAGGGCTCGACGTATGGCTACACCTTC. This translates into CASSPQGSTYGYTF.